This T cell receptor (beta chain) comes out of a study of PD-L1 blockade in urothelial cancer. At the level of the study: The patients first took atezolizumab in 2014, receiving 1,200 mg intravenously every 3 weeks.

The CDR3 extends over 14 amino acids. Germline lookup yields CDR1 MGHRA and CDR2 YSYEKL. The ends were cut back, 3 bases at V and 3 bases at J, with 12 bases in the middle. Synthetic TCR analog templates were added to each PCR reaction. The repertoire was sequenced with immunoSEQ multiplex PCR; TCRdb's copy has only in-frame clones and lacks some. Counted here are some 71,000 clones, around 85% occurring once; the ten biggest clones make up about 6.9%. Time point specified: pretreatment peripheral blood. This chain uses TRBV4-1 with TRBJ2-7, with D uncertain. This sample comprised PBMCs, obtained around atezolizumab (anti-PD-L1) treatment. This TCR was sampled from a man between 35 and 55 years old with urothelial cancer. CDR3 nucleotide sequence: TGCGCCAGCAGCCAGGCGGAAGGATTCTACGAGCAGTACTTC. Amino acids: CASSQAEGFYEQYF.